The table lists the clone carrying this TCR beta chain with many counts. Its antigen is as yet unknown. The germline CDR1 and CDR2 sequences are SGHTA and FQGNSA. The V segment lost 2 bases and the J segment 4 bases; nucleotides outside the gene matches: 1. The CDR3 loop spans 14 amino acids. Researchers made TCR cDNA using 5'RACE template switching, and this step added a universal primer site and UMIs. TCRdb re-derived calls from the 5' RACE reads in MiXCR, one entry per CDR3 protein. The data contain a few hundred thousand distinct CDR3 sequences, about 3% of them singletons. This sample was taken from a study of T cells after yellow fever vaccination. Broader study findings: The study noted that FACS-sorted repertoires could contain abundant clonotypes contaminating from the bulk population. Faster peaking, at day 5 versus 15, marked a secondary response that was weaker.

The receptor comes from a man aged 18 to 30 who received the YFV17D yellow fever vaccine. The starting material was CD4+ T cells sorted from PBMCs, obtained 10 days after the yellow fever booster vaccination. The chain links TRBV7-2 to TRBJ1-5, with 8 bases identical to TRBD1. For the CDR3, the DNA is TGTGCCAGCAGCTTACAGGGGGCGAATCAGCCCCAGCATTTT. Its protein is CASSLQGANQPQHF. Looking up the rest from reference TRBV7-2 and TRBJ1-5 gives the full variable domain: GAGVSQSPSNKVTEKGKDVELRCDPISGHTALYWYRQSLGQGLEFLIYFQGNSAPDKSGLPSDRFSAERTGGSVSTLTIQRTQQEDSAVYLCASSLQGANQPQHFGDGTRLSIL.